The 29 T cell receptor beta chains presented below share a single source sample, sequenced in a study of T cells in Graves' hyperthyroidism and ophthalmopathy. RNA transcripts were the template for amplifying TCR beta CDR3 regions. Initially, a first-round RT-PCR of the TCR CDR3 employed the HTBI primer set. TCRdb passed the multiplex PCR reads through MiXCR, listing each CDR3 protein once. This sample has about 590,000 distinct CDR3 sequences, with 15% to 19% found just once. Sequencing was carried out using blood. The receptor set was obtained from a woman younger than 45 with Graves' hyperthyroidism.

The chain uses TRBV28 and TRBJ2-1; D uncertain. CDR3 length: 14 amino acids. Germline V gene data show CDR1 as MDHEN and CDR2 as SYDVKM. The ends were cut back, 5 bases at V and 4 bases at J, with 12 bases in the middle. The CDR3 bases are TGTGCCAGCAGTACGGGCGGCCGATACAATGAGCAGTTCTTC. Encoded protein: CASSTGGRYNEQFF.

The J gene is TRBJ2-7, the V gene TRBV2, with 7 bases aligning to TRBD1. The CDR3 sequence is 16 residues long. The V gene's germline CDR1 is SNHLY and CDR2 FYNNEI. V lost 7 bases and J lost 3; bases outside the gene matches: 15. CDR3 protein: CASIHPGTETGYEQYF. DNA of the CDR3: TGTGCCAGCATCCACCCCGGGACAGAGACTGGCTACGAGCAGTACTTC.

In this sample, this clonotype turned up a few times. The chain uses TRBV20-1 and TRBJ2-7; 9 nucleotides line up with TRBD2. This CDR3 spans 16 amino acids. J was trimmed by 0 bases and V by 5 bases; bases with no gene match: 11. Germline V gene data show CDR1 as DFQATT and CDR2 as SNEGSKA (reference sequence). CDR3 sequence: CSAPLLAGTLSYEQYF. In DNA form, the CDR3 reads TGCAGTGCTCCCCTCCTAGCGGGAACCCTCTCCTACGAGCAGTACTTC.

The V call is TRBV20-1, the J call TRBJ1-3; 8 nucleotides align to TRBD1. V shed 6 bases, J shed 2 bases, and the junction held 6 bases outside the gene matches. Germline V lookup: CDR1 DFQATT, CDR2 SNEGSKA (reference sequence). The CDR3 has 14 amino acids. The CDR3 DNA follows: TGCAGTGCCAAGTCGACAGGGGCTGGAAACACCATATATTTT. This translates into CSAKSTGAGNTIYF.

This clonotype came up many times. The chain has TRBV27 and TRBJ2-1; D is perhaps TRBD2 (5 bases). Trimming shortened V by 7 bases and J by 1 base, and 14 bases separated the two germline ends. The germline CDR1 and CDR2 sequences are MNHEY and SMNVEV (reference sequence). The CDR3 runs 15 residues. CDR3 DNA sequence: TGTGCCAGCAACCGGCTCGGCGGGTCCTACAATGAGCAGTTCTTC. Translation gives CASNRLGGSYNEQFF.

The chain uses TRBV7-9 and TRBJ1-2; 7 bases agree with TRBD1. CDR3 length: 15 residues. The germline V gene encodes CDR1 SEHNR and CDR2 FQNEAQ (reference sequence). After removal of 1 base from V and 4 bases from J, the junction contained 6 bases not matched to a gene. The CDR3 here is CASSLVYGTVYGYTF. The CDR3 nucleotides read TGTGCCAGCAGCTTAGTCTACGGGACAGTCTATGGCTACACCTTC.

This clonotype has a count of ten or more. V and J are TRBV29-1 and TRBJ2-7, with TRBD1 identical over 9 bases. The CDR3 runs to 14 residues. V lost 6 bases and J lost 3; bases outside the gene matches: 9. Per the germline V gene, CDR1 is SQVTM and CDR2 is ANQGSEA. This CDR3 is CSVATGTGFYEQYF. The CDR3 DNA reads TGCAGCGTCGCCACCGGGACAGGGTTCTACGAGCAGTACTTC.

This clonotype was observed a handful of times. The J gene is TRBJ2-7, the V gene TRBV19, with TRBD2 matching 8 bases. The CDR3 is made up of 15 amino acids. V was pared by 6 bases and J by 6 bases, with 13 bases of the junction left unmatched. CDR1 is LNHDA and CDR2 is SQIVND in the germline V gene (reference sequence). The CDR3 DNA sequence: TGTGCCAGTAGCCAGGACGGAGCGGGAGTAGTCGAGCAGTACTTC. It is translated as CASSQDGAGVVEQYF.

This chain connects TRBV4-1 to TRBJ2-7, with D tentatively TRBD1 (6 bases). Between the trimmed V and J ends, which lost 0 bases and 5 bases, there was a span of 14 bases. The CDR3 has 15 amino acids. CDR1 is MGHRA and CDR2 is YSYEKL in the germline V gene. The CDR3 sequence is CASSQESTGFNEQYF. In nucleotides, the CDR3 is TGCGCCAGCAGCCAAGAAAGCACAGGGTTCAACGAGCAGTACTTC.

At least ten counts were recorded for this clonotype. The chain joins TRBV7-9 to TRBJ2-1; D ambiguous. With 1 base removed from V and 6 bases from J, the gap between germline ends came to 7 bases. This CDR3 is 13 amino acids long. Germline lookup yields CDR1 SEHNR and CDR2 FQNEAQ (reference sequence). CDR3 sequence: CASSLVRVNEQFF. The DNA of the CDR3 is TGTGCCAGCAGCTTAGTCCGCGTCAATGAGCAGTTCTTC. The complete variable domain, with remaining parts taken from reference TRBV7-9 and TRBJ2-1, reads DTGVSQNPRHKITKRGQNVTFRCDPISEHNRLYWYRQTLGQGPEFLTYFQNEAQLEKSRLLSDRFSAERPKGSFSTLEIQRTEQGDSAMYLCASSLVRVNEQFFGPGTRLTVL.

CDR3 region: CASSYRGQEYEQFF. In DNA form, the CDR3 reads TGTGCCAGCAGTTACCGTGGCCAGGAGTATGAGCAGTTCTTC. The rearrangement joins TRBV6-5 to TRBJ2-1; D is ambiguous. Germline V gene lookup returns CDR1 MNHEY and CDR2 SVGAGI. V lost 2 bases and J lost 8, with 13 bases in between. There are 14 residues in the CDR3.

The chain has TRBV6-2 or TRBV6-3 and TRBJ2-4; D not certain. Trimming took 2 bases from V and 6 from J, leaving 11 bases between them. This CDR3 is 14 amino acids long. Germline V CDR1 and CDR2: MNHEY, SVGEGT. The CDR3 DNA reads as TGTGCCAGCAGTTACGCGCTAAGGCCAAACATTCAGTACTTC. This sequence encodes CASSYALRPNIQYF.

Remarks on this clonotype: This may be a read error, as it is one base from a much larger clone. V usage is TRBV2 and J usage is TRBJ2-6; D unresolved. CDR3 size: 15 residues. V dropped 6 bases and J dropped 2 bases, with 11 bases sitting between them. From germline, CDR1 is SNHLY and CDR2 FYNNEI. The CDR3 DNA reads as TGTGCCAGCAGCGTAGTGGGGACTGGGGCCAACGTCCTGACTTTC. This codes for CASSVVGTGANVLTF.

This clonotype was seen at least ten times. The rearrangement links TRBV27 to TRBJ2-7; the D gene is possibly TRBD1 (5 bases). V lost 6 bases and J 3 bases, leaving 24 bases between the germline ends. This CDR3 is built from 17 residues. Germline loops: CDR1 MNHEY, CDR2 SMNVEV (reference sequence). CDR3 protein: CASRTLAQFRDGYEQYF. In DNA form, the CDR3 reads TGTGCCAGCAGAACTCTCGCGCAGTTCAGGGATGGCTACGAGCAGTACTTC.

V is TRBV15 and J is TRBJ1-5, with D possibly TRBD1 on 6 matching bases. The germline V gene has CDR1 LNHNV and CDR2 YYDKDF (reference sequence). Trimming removed 0 bases from V and 9 bases from J, with 15 bases in between. The CDR3 is 15 residues long. The CDR3 sequence is CATSRDLEGVRPQHF. In nucleotides, the CDR3 is TGTGCCACCAGCAGAGATCTAGAGGGGGTACGGCCCCAGCATTTT.

This clonotype was counted at least ten times. The chain uses TRBV12-5 and TRBJ1-1; 10 nucleotides agree with TRBD1. The CDR3 contains 18 residues. Germline-derived CDR1 and CDR2 are LGHNT and FRNRAP. V shed 2 bases and J 2 bases; nucleotides not matched to a gene: 11. CDR3: CASGLTRQGAIGNTEAFF. DNA for the CDR3: TGTGCTAGTGGTTTGACAAGACAGGGGGCTATAGGAAACACTGAAGCTTTCTTT.

The gene calls are TRBV3-1 and TRBJ2-3; D is unclear. Germline assignment: CDR1 LGHDT and CDR2 YNNKEL (reference sequence). Trimming cost V 4 bases and J 2 bases, with 13 bases left between them. The CDR3 is made up of 15 amino acids. Here the CDR3 reads CASSPLVPSTDTQYF. The CDR3 DNA follows: TGTGCCAGCAGCCCCCTCGTCCCGTCCACAGATACGCAGTATTTT.

With regard to this clonotype: A much larger clonotype is one base distant, so this may be a read error. V and J are TRBV7-2 and TRBJ2-1, with a possible D match to TRBD1 (5 bases). The CDR3 sequence is 16 residues long. CDR1 is SGHTA and CDR2 is FQGNSA in the germline V gene. The CDR3 DNA follows: TGTGCCAGCAGCTTAGTTCCTCGGGCAGGGATCAATGAGCGGTTCTTC. This translates into CASSLVPRAGINERFF.

V is TRBV18 and J is TRBJ2-3; perhaps D is TRBD1 or TRBD2 (5 bases each). Germline V gene lookup returns CDR1 KGHSH and CDR2 LQKENI. Trimming cost V 4 bases and J 4 bases, with 12 bases left between them. The CDR3 is made up of 14 amino acids. CDR3 DNA sequence: TGTGCCAGCTCACAGGGGACGTCGTCAGATACGCAGTATTTT. As protein: CASSQGTSSDTQYF.

V and J are TRBV6-1 and TRBJ2-1; D unresolved. Trimming removed 5 bases from V and 8 bases from J, with 22 bases in between. CDR1 and CDR2 (germline): MNHNS, SASEGT. The CDR3 length is 16 residues. The CDR3 DNA is TGTGCCAGCAGTCACCTGGCACCGGTATTCTCGGATGAGCAGTTCTTC. Protein product: CASSHLAPVFSDEQFF.

In this sample, this clonotype turned up a few times. In DNA, the CDR3 is TGTGCCATCAGCTCAAGGACGGCAACCTCCTACAATGAGCAGTTCTTC. This codes for CAISSRTATSYNEQFF. This sequence joins TRBV10-3 and TRBJ2-1; D uncertain. V was pared by 6 bases and J by 0 bases, with 15 bases between. Looked up from germline, CDR1 is ENHRY and CDR2 is SYGVKD. The CDR3 runs to 16 residues.

The chain combines TRBV25-1 with TRBJ2-7, with 7 bases that match TRBD2. Germline-derived CDR1 and CDR2 are MGHDK and SYGVNS. The CDR3 totals 15 residues. Germline trimming cut 2 bases from V and 4 bases from J; bases unmatched to any gene: 8. The CDR3 DNA reads as TGTGCCAGCAGTGAAGCGGGAGCCTCGGGGTACGAGCAGTACTTC. It specifies CASSEAGASGYEQYF.

The sample holds a few counts of this clonotype. V gene TRBV7-8 combines with J gene TRBJ2-5; D tentatively fits TRBD1 or TRBD2 (5 bases each). The V and J ends lost 4 bases and 0 bases respectively, with 15 bases between them. This CDR3 region has 16 residues. CDR1 is SGHVS and CDR2 is FQNEAQ in the germline V gene. The CDR3 spells CASSSAGTEYQETQYF. The CDR3 nucleotides read TGTGCCAGCAGCTCAGCCGGGACGGAGTACCAAGAGACCCAGTACTTC.

This clonotype was picked up many times. The V and J genes are TRBV18 and TRBJ2-3, with D perhaps TRBD2 (6 bases). The V gene lost 0 bases and the J gene lost 4 bases, with 8 bases spanning the gap. The V gene's germline CDR1 is KGHSH and CDR2 LQKENI. This CDR3 has 14 amino acids. The CDR3 here is CASSPPASADTQYF. The DNA of the CDR3 is TGTGCCAGCTCACCACCGGCTAGCGCAGATACGCAGTATTTT.

On this clonotype: A read error may be the cause here, since a much bigger clone is one base away. This chain joins TRBV12-3 or TRBV12-4 and TRBJ2-2; possibly TRBD1 for D (7 bases). V dropped 11 bases and J dropped 4 bases, with 14 bases sitting between them. This CDR3 is built from 13 residues. The CDR3 loop reads CAGRDSSTGELFF. In nucleotides, the CDR3 is TGTGCCGGGCGGGACAGCAGCACCGGGGAGCTGTTTTTT.

Ten or more counts support this clonotype. V usage is TRBV2 and J usage is TRBJ2-7; 9 bases align to TRBD1. The ends lost 6 bases at V and 7 bases at J; junction bases unmatched: 10. The CDR3 extends over 14 amino acids. Per germline, CDR1 SNHLY and CDR2 FYNNEI. The CDR3 reads CASRPGTGPSEQYF. CDR3 in DNA: TGTGCCAGCAGACCCGGGACAGGGCCCTCGGAGCAGTACTTC.

The genes are TRBV20-1 and TRBJ2-1; D remains unclear. Trimming cost V 3 bases and J 9 bases, with 15 bases left between them. Germline CDR1 reads DFQATT; CDR2 reads SNEGSKA (reference sequence). This CDR3 region has 13 residues. DNA of the CDR3: TGCAGTGCTAGGTTTAATTGGGATTCTGAGCAGTTCTTC. Translated: CSARFNWDSEQFF.

This clonotype occurred many times. V gene TRBV20-1 combines with J gene TRBJ2-1; 8 bases are shared with TRBD1. V was clipped by 2 bases and J by 0 bases; unmatched bases: 9. The germline V gene encodes CDR1 DFQATT and CDR2 SNEGSKA (reference sequence). The CDR3 totals 17 residues. The CDR3 DNA reads TGCAGTGCTAGAACCAGGGGGCAAGCTAGCTCCTACAATGAGCAGTTCTTC. Its protein is CSARTRGQASSYNEQFF.

There are a few counts of this clonotype. The chain is built from TRBV4-2 and TRBJ2-1; no definite D call. Looked up from germline, CDR1 is LGHNA and CDR2 is YNFKEQ. The CDR3 spans 14 residues. Trimming removed 3 bases from V and 3 bases from J, with 9 bases in between. CDR3 nucleotide sequence: TGTGCCAGCAGCCATCCCAGCGACTACAATGAGCAGTTCTTC. Its protein is CASSHPSDYNEQFF.